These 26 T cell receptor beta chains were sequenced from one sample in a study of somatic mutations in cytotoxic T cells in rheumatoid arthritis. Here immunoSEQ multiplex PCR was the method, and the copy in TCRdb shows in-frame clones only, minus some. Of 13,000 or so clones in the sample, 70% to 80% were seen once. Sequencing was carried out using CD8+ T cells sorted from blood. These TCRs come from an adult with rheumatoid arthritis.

CDR3 sequence reads: CASSRSPGEKTQYF. The CDR3 DNA reads as TGTGCCAGCAGCCGCTCCCCGGGGGAAAAGACCCAGTACTTC. The V gene is TRBV5-6, the J gene TRBJ2-5; tentatively, D is TRBD2 (6 bases). This CDR3 has 14 amino acids. Germline CDR1 reads SGHDT; CDR2 reads YYEEEE. The V end lost 4 bases, the J end lost 6 bases, and 16 bases lay between the germline ends.

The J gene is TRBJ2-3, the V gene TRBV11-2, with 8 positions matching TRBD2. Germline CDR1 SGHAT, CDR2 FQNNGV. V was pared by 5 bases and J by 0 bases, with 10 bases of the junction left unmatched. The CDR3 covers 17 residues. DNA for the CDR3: TGTGCCAGCAGCCACATCGGGGGGGTTCTTAGCACAGATACGCAGTATTTT. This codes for CASSHIGGVLSTDTQYF.

The CDR3 DNA sequence: TGTGCCAGCACCCTTCGGGTCTACTATGGCTACACCTTC. Amino acid sequence: CASTLRVYYGYTF. The chain has TRBV4-2 and TRBJ1-2; no clear D gene. The length of the CDR3 is 13 residues. Trimming took 7 bases from V and 3 from J, leaving 12 bases between them. Germline CDR1 reads LGHNA; CDR2 reads YNFKEQ.

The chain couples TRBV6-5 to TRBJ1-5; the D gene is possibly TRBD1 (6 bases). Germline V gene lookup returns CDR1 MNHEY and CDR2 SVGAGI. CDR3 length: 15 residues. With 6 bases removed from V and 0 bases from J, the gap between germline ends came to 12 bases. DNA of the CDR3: TGTGCCAGCAGAGAGACAGGTGTTAGCAATCAGCCCCAGCATTTT. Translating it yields CASRETGVSNQPQHF.

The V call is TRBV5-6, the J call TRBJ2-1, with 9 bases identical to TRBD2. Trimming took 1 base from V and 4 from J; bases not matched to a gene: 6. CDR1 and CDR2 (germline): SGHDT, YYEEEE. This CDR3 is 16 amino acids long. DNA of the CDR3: TGTGCCAGCAGCTTGATGACTAGCGGTCGATACAATGAGCAGTTCTTC. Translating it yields CASSLMTSGRYNEQFF. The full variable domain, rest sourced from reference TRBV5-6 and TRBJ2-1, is DAGVTQSPTHLIKTRGQQVTLRCSPKSGHDTVSWYQQALGQGPQFIFQYYEEEERQRGNFPDRFSGHQFPNYSSELNVNALLLGDSALYLCASSLMTSGRYNEQFFGPGTRLTVL.

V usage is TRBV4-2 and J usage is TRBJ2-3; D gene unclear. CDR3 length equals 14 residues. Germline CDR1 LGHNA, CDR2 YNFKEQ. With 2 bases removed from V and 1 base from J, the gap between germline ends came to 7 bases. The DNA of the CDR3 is TGTGCCAGCAGCCAATACTTCGGCACAGATACGCAGTATTTT. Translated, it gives CASSQYFGTDTQYF.

The CDR3 sequence: CASSVGMGYTF. The CDR3 bases are TGTGCCAGCAGCGTAGGCATGGGCTACACCTTC. The chain joins TRBV9 to TRBJ1-2, with no clear D. There are 11 residues in the CDR3. V gave up 0 bases and J gave up 8 bases, with 5 bases separating them. The germline CDR1 and CDR2 sequences are SGDLS and YYNGEE.

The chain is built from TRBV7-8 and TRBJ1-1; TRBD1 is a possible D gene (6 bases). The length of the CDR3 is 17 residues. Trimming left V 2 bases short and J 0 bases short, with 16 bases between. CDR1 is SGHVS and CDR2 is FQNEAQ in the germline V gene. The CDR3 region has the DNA TGTGCCAGCAGCTTAAACCGTGCGGGACAAATGAACACTGAAGCTTTCTTT. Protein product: CASSLNRAGQMNTEAFF.

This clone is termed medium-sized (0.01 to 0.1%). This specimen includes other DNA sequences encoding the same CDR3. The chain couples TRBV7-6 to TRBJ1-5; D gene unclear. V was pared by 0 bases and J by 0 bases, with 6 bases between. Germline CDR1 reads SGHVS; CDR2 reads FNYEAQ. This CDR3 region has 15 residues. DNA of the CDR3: TGTGCCAGCAGCTTAGCGTGGGGTAGCAATCAGCCCCAGCATTTT. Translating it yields CASSLAWGSNQPQHF.

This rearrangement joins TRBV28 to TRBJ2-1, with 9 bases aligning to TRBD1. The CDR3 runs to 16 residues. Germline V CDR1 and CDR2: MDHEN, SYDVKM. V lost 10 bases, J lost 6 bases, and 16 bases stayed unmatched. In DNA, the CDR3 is TGTGCCAACCGAGGACCAAACAGGGGGCCTGGCAATGAGCAGTTCTTC. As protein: CANRGPNRGPGNEQFF. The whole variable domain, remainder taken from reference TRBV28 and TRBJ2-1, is DVKVTQSSRYLVKRTGEKVFLECVQDMDHENMFWYRQDPGLGLRLIYFSYDVKMKEKGDIPEGYSVSREKKERFSLILESASTNQTSMYLCANRGPNRGPGNEQFFGPGTRLTVL.

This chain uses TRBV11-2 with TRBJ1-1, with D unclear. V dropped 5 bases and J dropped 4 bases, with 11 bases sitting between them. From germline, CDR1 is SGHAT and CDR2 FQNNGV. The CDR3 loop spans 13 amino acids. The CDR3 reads CASSPPRTTEAFF. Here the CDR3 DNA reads TGTGCCAGCAGCCCTCCCCGGACCACTGAAGCTTTCTTT.

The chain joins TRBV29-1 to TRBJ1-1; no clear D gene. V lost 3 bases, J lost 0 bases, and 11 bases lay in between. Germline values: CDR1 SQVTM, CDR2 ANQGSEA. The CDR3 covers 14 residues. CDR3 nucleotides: TGCAGCGTTGAGGGTCGCGGCATGAACACTGAAGCTTTCTTT. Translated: CSVEGRGMNTEAFF.

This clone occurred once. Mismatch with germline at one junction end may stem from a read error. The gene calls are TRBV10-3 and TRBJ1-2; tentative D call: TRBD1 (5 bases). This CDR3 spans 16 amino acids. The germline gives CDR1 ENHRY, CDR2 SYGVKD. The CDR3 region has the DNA TGTGCCAGCAGTCCCTTGACCGGGGCCGGATACTATGGCTACACCTTC. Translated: CASSPLTGAGYYGYTF.

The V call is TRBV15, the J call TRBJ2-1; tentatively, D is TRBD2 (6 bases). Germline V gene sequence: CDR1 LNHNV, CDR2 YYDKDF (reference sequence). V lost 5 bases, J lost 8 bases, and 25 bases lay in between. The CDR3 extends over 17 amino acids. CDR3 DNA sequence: TGTGCCACCAGCCCCGGATGGGGCAGCGGGTGGAACTATGAGCAGTTCTTC. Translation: CATSPGWGSGWNYEQFF.

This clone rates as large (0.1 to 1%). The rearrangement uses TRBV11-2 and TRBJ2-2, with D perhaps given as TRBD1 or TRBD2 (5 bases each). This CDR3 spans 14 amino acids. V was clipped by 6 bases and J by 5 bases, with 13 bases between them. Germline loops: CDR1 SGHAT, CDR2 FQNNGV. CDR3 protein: CASSPLWGTGELFF. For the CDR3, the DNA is TGTGCCAGCAGTCCCCTCTGGGGGACCGGGGAGCTGTTTTTT.

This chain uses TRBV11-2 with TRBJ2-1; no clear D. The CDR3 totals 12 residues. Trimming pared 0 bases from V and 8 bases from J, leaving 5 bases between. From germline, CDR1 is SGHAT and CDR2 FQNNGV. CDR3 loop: CASSLEADEQFF. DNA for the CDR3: TGTGCCAGCAGCTTAGAGGCGGATGAGCAGTTCTTC.

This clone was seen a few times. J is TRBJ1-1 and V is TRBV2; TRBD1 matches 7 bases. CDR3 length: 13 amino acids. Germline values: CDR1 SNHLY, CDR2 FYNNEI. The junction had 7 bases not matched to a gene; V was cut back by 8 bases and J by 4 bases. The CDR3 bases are TGTGCCAGCCGGCGACAGGGCGGCACTGAAGCTTTCTTT. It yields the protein CASRRQGGTEAFF.

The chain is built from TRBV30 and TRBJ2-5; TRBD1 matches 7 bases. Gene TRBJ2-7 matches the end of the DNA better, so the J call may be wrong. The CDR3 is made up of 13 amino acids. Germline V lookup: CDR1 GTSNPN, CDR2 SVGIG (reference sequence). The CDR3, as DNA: TGTGCCTGGAAAAAGGGGGCATCCTACGAGCAGTACTTC. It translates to CAWKKGASYEQYF.

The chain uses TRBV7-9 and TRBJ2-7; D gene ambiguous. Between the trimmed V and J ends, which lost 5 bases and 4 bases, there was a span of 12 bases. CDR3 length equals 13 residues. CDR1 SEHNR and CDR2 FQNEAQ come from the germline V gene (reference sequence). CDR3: CASSLRVGYEQYF. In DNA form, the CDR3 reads TGTGCCAGCAGCCTTAGGGTCGGGTACGAGCAGTACTTC.

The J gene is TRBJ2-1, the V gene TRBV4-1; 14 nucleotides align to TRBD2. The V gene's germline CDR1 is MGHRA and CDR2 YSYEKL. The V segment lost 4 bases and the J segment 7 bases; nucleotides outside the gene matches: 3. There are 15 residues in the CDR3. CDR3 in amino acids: CASSPGLAGGNEQFF. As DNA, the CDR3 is TGCGCCAGCAGCCCCGGACTAGCGGGGGGTAATGAGCAGTTCTTC.

The CDR3 protein is CASSSSGGPSYNEQFF. The CDR3 coding sequence is TGTGCCAGCAGCTCTAGCGGGGGCCCCTCCTACAATGAGCAGTTCTTC. The chain recombines TRBV11-3 with TRBJ2-1; 10 bases line up with TRBD2. The germline V gene has CDR1 SGHNT and CDR2 YENEEA. Losses at the gene ends were 4 bases for V and 0 bases for J; bases not matched to a gene: 3. This CDR3 is 16 amino acids long.

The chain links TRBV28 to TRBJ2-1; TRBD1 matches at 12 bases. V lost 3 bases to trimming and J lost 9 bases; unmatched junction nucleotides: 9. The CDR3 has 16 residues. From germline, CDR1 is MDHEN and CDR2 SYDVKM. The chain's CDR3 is CASSLHPGQGAGEQFF. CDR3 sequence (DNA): TGTGCCAGCAGTTTGCACCCGGGACAGGGGGCTGGTGAGCAGTTCTTC.

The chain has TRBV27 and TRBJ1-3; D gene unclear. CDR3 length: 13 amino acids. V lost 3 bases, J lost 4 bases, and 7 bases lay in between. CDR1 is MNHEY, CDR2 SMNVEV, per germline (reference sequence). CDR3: CASSFKNGNTIYF. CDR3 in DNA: TGTGCCAGCAGTTTCAAGAACGGAAACACCATATATTTT.

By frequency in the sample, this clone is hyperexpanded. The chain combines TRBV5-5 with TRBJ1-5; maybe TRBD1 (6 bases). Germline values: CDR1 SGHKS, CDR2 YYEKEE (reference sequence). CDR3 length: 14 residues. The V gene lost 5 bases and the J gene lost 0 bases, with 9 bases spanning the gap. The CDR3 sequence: CASRYRDSNQPQHF. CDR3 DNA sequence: TGTGCCAGCAGATACAGGGATAGCAATCAGCCCCAGCATTTT.

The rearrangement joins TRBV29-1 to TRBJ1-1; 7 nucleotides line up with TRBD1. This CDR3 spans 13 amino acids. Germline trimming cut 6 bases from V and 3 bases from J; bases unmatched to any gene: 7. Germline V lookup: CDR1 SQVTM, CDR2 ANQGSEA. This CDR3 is CSVDRDSDTEAFF. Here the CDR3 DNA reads TGCAGCGTCGACCGGGACAGCGACACTGAAGCTTTCTTT.

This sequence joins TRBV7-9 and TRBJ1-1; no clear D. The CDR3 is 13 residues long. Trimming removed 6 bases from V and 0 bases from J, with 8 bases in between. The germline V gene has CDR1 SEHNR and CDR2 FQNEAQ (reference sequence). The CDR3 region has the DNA TGTGCCAGCAGGGGCATATTGAACACTGAAGCTTTCTTT. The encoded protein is CASRGILNTEAFF.